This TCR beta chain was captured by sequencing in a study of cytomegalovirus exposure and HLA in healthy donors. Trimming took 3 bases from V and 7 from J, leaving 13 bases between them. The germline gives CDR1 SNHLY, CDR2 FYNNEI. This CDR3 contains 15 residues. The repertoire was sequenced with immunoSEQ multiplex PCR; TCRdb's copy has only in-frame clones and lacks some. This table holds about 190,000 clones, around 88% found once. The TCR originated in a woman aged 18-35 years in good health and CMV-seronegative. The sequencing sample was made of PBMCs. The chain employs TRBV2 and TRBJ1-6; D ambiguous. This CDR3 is CASSDRAGRNSPLHF. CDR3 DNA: TGTGCCAGCAGTGACCGGGCGGGGAGAAATTCACCCCTCCACTTT.